There are a few counts of the clone carrying this T cell receptor (beta chain). The assay was immunoSEQ multiplex PCR, and TCRdb's table has in-frame clones only and misses some. The sample holds approximately 700,000 clones, about three quarters seen once. The CDR3 sequence is 13 residues long. Looked up from germline, CDR1 is MGHRA and CDR2 is YSYEKL. The V gene lost 2 bases and the J gene lost 1 base, with 3 bases spanning the gap. This sample stems from a study of shared clonotypes between healthy human individuals. Study at large: The people who gave samples were two women and three men aged 18 to 49.

The source of this sequence is a woman under 40 in good health. This chain connects TRBV4-1 to TRBJ1-3; D is uncertain. The specimen sequenced was memory CD4+ T cells sorted from blood. Subset given: CD45RA-negative fraction. The CDR3 spells CASSQTSGNTIYF. CDR3 DNA sequence: TGCGCCAGCAGCCAAACTTCTGGAAACACCATATATTTT.